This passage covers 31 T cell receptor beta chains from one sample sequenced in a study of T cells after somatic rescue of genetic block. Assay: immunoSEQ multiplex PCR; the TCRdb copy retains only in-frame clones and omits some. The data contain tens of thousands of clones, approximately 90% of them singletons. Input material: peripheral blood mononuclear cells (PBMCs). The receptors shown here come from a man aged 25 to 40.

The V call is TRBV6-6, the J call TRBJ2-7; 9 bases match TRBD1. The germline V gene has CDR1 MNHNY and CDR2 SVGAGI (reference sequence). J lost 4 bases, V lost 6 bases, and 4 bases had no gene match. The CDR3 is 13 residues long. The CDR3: CASRRTGEYEQYF. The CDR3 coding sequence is TGTGCCAGCAGGAGGACAGGGGAGTACGAGCAGTACTTC.

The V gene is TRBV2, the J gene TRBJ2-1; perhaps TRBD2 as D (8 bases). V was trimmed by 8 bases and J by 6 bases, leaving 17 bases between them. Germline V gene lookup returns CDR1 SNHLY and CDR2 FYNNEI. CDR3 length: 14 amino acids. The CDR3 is CASSGLGGPNEQFF. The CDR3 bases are TGTGCCAGCTCGGGACTAGGGGGCCCCAATGAGCAGTTCTTC.

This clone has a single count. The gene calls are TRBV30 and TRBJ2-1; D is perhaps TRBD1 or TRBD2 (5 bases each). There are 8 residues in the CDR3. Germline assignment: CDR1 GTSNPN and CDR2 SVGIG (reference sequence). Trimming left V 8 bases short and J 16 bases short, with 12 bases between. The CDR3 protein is CAARGDFF. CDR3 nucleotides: TGTGCCGCGAGGGGCGATTTCTTC.

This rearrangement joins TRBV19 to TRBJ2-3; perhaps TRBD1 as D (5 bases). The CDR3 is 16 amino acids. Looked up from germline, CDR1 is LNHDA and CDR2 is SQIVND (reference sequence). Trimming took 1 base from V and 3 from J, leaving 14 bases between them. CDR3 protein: CASSIVQGGGTDTQYF. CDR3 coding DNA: TGTGCCAGTAGTATAGTGCAGGGCGGTGGGACAGATACGCAGTATTTT.

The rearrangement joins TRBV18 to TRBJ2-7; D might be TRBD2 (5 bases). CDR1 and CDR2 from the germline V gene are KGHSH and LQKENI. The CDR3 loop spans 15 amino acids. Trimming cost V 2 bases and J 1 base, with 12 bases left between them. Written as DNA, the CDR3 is TGTGCCAGCTCACCAATGAGGGTAGGGTCCTACGAGCAGTACTTC. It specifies CASSPMRVGSYEQYF.

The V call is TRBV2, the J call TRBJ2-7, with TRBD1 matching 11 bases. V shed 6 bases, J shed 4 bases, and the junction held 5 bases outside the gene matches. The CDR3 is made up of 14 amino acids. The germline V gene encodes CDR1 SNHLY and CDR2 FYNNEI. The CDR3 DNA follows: TGTGCCAGCAGATCCGGGACAGGGGGATACGAGCAGTACTTC. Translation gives CASRSGTGGYEQYF.

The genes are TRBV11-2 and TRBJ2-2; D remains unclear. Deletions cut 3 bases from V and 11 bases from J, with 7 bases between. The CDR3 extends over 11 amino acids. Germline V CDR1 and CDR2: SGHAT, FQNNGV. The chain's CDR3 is CASSFFPELFF. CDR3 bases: TGTGCCAGCAGCTTCTTTCCCGAGCTGTTTTTT.

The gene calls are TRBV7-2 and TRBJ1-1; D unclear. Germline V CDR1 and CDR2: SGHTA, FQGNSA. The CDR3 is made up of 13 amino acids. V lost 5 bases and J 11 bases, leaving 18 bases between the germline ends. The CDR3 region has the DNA TGTGCCAGCAGCCAGAGGGCAGGAGCATGGGCTTTCTTT. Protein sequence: CASSQRAGAWAFF. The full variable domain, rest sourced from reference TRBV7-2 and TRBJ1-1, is GAGVSQSPSNKVTEKGKDVELRCDPISGHTALYWYRQSLGQGLEFLIYFQGNSAPDKSGLPSDRFSAERTGGSVSTLTIQRTQQEDSAVYLCASSQRAGAWAFFGQGTRLTVV.

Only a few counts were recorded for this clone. This chain's CDR3 is CASIRDSEAFF. CDR3 nucleotide sequence: TGTGCCAGCATTAGGGACAGCGAAGCTTTCTTT. The chain is built from TRBV6-1 and TRBJ1-1; 7 positions match TRBD1. Per germline, CDR1 MNHNS and CDR2 SASEGT. The CDR3 has 11 residues. Trimming cost V 7 bases and J 8 bases; bases outside gene matches: 4.

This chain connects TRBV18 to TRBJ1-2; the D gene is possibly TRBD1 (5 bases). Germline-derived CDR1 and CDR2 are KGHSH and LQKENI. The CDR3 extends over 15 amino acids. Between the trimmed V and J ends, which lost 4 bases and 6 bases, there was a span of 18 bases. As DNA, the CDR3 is TGTGCCAGCTCACAGGGGACCGGGTCTGGTGATGGCTACACCTTC. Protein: CASSQGTGSGDGYTF.

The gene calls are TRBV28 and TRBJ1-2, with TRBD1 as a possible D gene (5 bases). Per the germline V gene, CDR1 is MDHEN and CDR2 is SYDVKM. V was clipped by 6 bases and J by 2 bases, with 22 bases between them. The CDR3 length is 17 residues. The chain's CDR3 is CASSHASTGHLNYGYTF. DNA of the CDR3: TGTGCCAGCAGCCACGCATCTACAGGTCACCTGAACTATGGCTACACCTTC.

DNA for the CDR3: TGTGCCAGCAGCTTGAACAGCAGAAGATATGGCTACACCTTC. Its protein product is CASSLNSRRYGYTF. The chain employs TRBV5-6 and TRBJ1-2; D is ambiguous. This CDR3 contains 14 residues. Germline CDR1 SGHDT, CDR2 YYEEEE. The V gene lost 1 base and the J gene lost 5 bases, with 12 bases spanning the gap.

The CDR3 region has the DNA TGTGCCAGTAGTGTCGGGCCAGCCACAGATACGCAGTATTTT. Its translation is CASSVGPATDTQYF. The J gene is TRBJ2-3, the V gene TRBV19; D uncertain. V dropped 5 bases and J dropped 2 bases, with 11 bases sitting between them. This CDR3 has 14 residues. Looked up from germline, CDR1 is LNHDA and CDR2 is SQIVND (reference sequence). Supplemented by reference TRBV19 and TRBJ2-3, the full variable domain reads DGGITQSPKYLFRKEGQNVTLSCEQNLNHDAMYWYRQDPGQGLRLIYYSQIVNDFQKGDIAEGYSVSREKKESFPLTVTSAQKNPTAFYLCASSVGPATDTQYFGPGTRLTVL.

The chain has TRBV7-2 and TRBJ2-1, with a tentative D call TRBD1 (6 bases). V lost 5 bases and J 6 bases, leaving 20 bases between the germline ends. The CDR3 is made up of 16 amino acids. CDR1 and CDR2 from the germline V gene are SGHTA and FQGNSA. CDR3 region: CASSKSNQGISNEQFF. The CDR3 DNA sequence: TGTGCCAGCAGCAAAAGCAACCAGGGGATCTCCAATGAGCAGTTCTTC.

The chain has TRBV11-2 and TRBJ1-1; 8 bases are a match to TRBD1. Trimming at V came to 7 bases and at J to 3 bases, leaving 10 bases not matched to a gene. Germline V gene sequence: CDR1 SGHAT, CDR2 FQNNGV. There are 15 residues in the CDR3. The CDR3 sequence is CASTQGATQHTEAFF. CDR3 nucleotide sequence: TGTGCCAGCACCCAGGGGGCAACACAGCACACTGAAGCTTTCTTT. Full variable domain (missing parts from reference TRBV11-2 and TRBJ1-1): EAGVAQSPRYKIIEKRQSVAFWCNPISGHATLYWYQQILGQGPKLLIQFQNNGVVDDSQLPKDRFSAERLKGVDSTLKIQPAKLEDSAVYLCASTQGATQHTEAFFGQGTRLTVV.

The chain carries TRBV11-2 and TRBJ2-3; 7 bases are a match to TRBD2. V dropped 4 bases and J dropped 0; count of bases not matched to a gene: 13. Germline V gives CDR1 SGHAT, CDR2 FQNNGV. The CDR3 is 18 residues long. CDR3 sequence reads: CASSSPRLAWGSTDTQYF. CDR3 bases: TGTGCCAGCAGCTCCCCGAGACTAGCCTGGGGTAGCACAGATACGCAGTATTTT.

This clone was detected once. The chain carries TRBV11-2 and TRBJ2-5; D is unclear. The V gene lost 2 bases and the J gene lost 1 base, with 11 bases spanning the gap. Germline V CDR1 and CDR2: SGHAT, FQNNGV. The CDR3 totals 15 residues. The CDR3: CASSLRARVQETQYF. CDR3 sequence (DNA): TGTGCCAGCAGCTTACGGGCCCGGGTCCAAGAGACCCAGTACTTC. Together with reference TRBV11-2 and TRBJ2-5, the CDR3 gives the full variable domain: EAGVAQSPRYKIIEKRQSVAFWCNPISGHATLYWYQQILGQGPKLLIQFQNNGVVDDSQLPKDRFSAERLKGVDSTLKIQPAKLEDSAVYLCASSLRARVQETQYFGPGTRLLVL.

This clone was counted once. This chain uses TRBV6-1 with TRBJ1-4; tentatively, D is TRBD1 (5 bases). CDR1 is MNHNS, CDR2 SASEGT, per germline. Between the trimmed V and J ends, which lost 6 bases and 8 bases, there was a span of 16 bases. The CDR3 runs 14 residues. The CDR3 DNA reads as TGTGCCAGCAGGGAAACGGGGGTTGGGGAAAAACTGTTTTTT. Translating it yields CASRETGVGEKLFF.

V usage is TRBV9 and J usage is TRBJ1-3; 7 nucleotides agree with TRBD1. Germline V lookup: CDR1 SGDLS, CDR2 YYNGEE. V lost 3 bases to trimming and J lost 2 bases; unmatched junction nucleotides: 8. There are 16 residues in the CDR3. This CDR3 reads CASSAPKGAAGNTIYF. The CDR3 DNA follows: TGTGCCAGCAGCGCTCCTAAGGGGGCTGCTGGAAACACCATATATTTT.

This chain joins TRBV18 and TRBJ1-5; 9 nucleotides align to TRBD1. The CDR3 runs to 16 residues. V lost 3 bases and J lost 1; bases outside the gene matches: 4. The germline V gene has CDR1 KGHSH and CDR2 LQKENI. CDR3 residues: CASSPGTGNSNQPQHF. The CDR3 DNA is TGTGCCAGCTCACCCGGGACAGGGAACAGCAATCAGCCCCAGCATTTT.

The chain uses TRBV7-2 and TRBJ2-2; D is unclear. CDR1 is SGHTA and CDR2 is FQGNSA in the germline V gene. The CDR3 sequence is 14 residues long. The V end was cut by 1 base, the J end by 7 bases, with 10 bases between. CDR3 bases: TGTGCCAGCAGCTTAGGACGAAATTACGGGGAGCTGTTTTTT. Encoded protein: CASSLGRNYGELFF.

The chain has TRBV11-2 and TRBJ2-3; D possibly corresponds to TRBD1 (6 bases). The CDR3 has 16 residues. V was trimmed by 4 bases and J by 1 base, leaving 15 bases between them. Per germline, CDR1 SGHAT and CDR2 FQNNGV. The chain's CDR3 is CASSSVRGSRTDTQYF. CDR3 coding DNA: TGTGCCAGCAGCTCGGTTAGGGGGAGCCGCACAGATACGCAGTATTTT.

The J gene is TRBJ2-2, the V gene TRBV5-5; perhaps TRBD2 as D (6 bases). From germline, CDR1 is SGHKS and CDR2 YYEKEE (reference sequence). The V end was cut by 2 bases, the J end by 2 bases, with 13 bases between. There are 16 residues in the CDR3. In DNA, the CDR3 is TGTGCCAGCAGCTTACTTGGCGGGGATAACACCGGGGAGCTGTTTTTT. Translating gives CASSLLGGDNTGELFF.

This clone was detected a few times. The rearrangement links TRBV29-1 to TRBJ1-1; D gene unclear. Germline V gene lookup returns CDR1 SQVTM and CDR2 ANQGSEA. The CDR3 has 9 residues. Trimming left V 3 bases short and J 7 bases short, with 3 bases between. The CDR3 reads CSVDVEAFF. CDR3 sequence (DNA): TGCAGCGTTGATGTTGAAGCTTTCTTT.

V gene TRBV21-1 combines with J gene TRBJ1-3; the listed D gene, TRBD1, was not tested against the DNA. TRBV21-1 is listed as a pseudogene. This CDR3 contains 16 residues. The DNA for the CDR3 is TGTGCCAGCAGGTGCCGGGACAAGTACCGCGGAAACACCATATATTTT. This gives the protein CASRCRDKYRGNTIYF.

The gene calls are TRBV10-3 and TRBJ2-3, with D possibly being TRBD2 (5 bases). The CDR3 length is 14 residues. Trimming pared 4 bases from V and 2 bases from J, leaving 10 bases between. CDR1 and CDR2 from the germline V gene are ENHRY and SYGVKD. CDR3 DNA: TGTGCCATCAGTGCTGGACTGCTCACAGATACGCAGTATTTT. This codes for CAISAGLLTDTQYF.

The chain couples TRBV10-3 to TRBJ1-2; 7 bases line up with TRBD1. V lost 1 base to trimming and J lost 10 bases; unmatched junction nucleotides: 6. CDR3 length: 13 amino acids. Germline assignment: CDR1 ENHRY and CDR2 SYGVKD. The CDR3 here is CAISEYGTAFYTF. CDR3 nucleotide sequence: TGTGCCATCAGTGAGTATGGGACAGCTTTCTACACCTTC.

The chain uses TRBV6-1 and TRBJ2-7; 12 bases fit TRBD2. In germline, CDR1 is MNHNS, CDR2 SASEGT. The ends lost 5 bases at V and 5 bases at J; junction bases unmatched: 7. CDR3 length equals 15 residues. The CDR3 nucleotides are TGTGCCAGCAGTCTAAGCCTAGCGGGAGGGGACGAGCAGTACTTC. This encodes CASSLSLAGGDEQYF.

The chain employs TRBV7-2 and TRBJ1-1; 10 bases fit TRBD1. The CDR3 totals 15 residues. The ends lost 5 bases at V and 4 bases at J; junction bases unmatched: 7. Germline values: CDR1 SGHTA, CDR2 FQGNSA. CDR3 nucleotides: TGTGCCAGCAGCCCGGCGACAGGGGGCTTCACTGAAGCTTTCTTT. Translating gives CASSPATGGFTEAFF. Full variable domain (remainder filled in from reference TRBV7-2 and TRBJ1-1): GAGVSQSPSNKVTEKGKDVELRCDPISGHTALYWYRQSLGQGLEFLIYFQGNSAPDKSGLPSDRFSAERTGGSVSTLTIQRTQQEDSAVYLCASSPATGGFTEAFFGQGTRLTVV.

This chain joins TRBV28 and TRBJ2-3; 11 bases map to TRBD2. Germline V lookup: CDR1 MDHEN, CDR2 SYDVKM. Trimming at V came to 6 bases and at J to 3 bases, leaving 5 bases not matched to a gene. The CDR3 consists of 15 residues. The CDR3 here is CASSQLAGATDTQYF. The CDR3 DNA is TGTGCCAGCAGCCAACTAGCGGGAGCGACAGATACGCAGTATTTT.

The CDR3 protein is CASSDREQETQYF. The CDR3 bases are TGTGCCAGCAGCGACAGGGAACAAGAGACCCAGTACTTC. The J gene is TRBJ2-5, the V gene TRBV7-9; 7 bases are shared with TRBD1. The CDR3 extends over 13 amino acids. Trimming removed 5 bases from V and 2 bases from J; junction bases left unmatched: 2. Germline V gene lookup returns CDR1 SEHNR and CDR2 FQNEAQ (reference sequence).